This record concerns one T cell receptor beta chain sequence. Its target is unknown. This entry belongs to a study of T cells after yellow fever vaccination. Across the study: SMART-Seq v4 Ultra Low Input served to prepare low-cell-number fractions. Points from the study as a whole: Researchers report a weaker secondary response that nonetheless peaked faster, day 5 versus 15. Primary-vaccination clones mostly resurfaced post-booster (roughly 97% CD4, about 87% CD8).

This CDR3 has 14 residues. With 3 bases removed from V and 5 bases from J, the gap between germline ends came to 13 bases. Per the germline V gene, CDR1 is LGHNA and CDR2 is YNFKEQ. The 5'RACE template-switching step produced TCR cDNA and added a universal primer site and UMIs. TCRdb independently ran MiXCR on the 5' RACE reads; one entry per CDR3 protein. The repertoire holds 620,000 or so distinct CDR3 sequences, about a sixth seen once, with approximately 15% in the top ten. V usage is TRBV4-2 and J usage is TRBJ2-5, with D possibly being TRBD1 or TRBD2 (5 bases each). The sequence derives from a man between 18 and 35 years old who received the YFV17D yellow fever vaccine. The sample consisted of PBMCs, taken around 5 days after the first yellow fever vaccination. CDR3 bases: TGTGCCAGCAGCCACGGGGAAGGGGTCGAGACCCAGTACTTC. It encodes CASSHGEGVETQYF.